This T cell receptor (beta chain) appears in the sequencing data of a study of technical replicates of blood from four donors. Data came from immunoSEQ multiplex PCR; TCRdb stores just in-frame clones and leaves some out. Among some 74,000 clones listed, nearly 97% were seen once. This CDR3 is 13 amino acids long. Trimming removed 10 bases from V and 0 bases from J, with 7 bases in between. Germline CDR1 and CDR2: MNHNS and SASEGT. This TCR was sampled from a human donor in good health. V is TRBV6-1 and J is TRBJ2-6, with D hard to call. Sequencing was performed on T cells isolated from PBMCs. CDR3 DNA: TGTGCCACCGTTAACTCTGGGGCCAACGTCCTGACTTTC. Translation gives CATVNSGANVLTF.